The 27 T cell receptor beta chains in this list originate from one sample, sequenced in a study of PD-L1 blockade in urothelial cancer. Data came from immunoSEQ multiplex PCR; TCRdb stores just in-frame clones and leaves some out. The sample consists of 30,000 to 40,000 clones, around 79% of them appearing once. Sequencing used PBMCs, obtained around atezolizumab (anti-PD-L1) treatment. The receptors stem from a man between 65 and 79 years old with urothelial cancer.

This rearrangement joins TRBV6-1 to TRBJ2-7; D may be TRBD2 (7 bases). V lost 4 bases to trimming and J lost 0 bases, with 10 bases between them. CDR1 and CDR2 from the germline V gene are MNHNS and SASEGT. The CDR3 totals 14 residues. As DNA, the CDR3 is TGTGCCAGCAGTGGACGGGGGGCCTCCTACGAGCAGTACTTC. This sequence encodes CASSGRGASYEQYF.

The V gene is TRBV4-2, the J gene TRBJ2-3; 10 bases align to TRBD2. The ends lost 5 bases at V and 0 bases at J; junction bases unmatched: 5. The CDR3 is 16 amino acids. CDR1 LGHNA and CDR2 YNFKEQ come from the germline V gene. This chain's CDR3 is CASSVGLAVSTDTQYF. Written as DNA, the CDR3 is TGTGCCAGCAGCGTAGGACTAGCGGTGAGCACAGATACGCAGTATTTT.

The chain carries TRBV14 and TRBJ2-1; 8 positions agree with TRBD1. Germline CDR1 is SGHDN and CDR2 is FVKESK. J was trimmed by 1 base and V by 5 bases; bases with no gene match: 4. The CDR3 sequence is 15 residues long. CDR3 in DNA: TGTGCCAGCAGCGTGTACAGGGGGTCCTACAATGAGCAGTTCTTC. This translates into CASSVYRGSYNEQFF.

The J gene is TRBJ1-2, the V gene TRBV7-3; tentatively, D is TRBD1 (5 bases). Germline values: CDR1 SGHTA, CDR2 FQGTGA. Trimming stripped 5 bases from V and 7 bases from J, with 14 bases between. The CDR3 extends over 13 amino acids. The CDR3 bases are TGTGCCAGCAGCATACTCTCCGGGGGTGGCTACACCTTC. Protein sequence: CASSILSGGGYTF.

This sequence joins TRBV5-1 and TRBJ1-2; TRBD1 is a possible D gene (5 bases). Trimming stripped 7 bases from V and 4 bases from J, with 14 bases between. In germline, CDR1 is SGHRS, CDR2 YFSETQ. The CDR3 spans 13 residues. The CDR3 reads CASARGGSYGYTF. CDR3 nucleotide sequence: TGCGCCAGCGCCCGGGGGGGTAGCTATGGCTACACCTTC. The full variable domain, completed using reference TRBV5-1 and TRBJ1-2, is KAGVTQTPRYLIKTRGQQVTLSCSPISGHRSVSWYQQTPGQGLQFLFEYFSETQRNKGNFPGRFSGRQFSNSRSEMNVSTLELGDSALYLCASARGGSYGYTFGSGTRLTVV.

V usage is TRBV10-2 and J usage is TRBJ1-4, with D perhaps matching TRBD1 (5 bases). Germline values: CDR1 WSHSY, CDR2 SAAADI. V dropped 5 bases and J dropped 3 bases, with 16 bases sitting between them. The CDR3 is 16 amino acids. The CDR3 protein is CASSLSRAGPNEKLFF. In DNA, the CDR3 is TGCGCCAGCAGTCTAAGTAGGGCAGGGCCTAATGAAAAACTGTTTTTT.

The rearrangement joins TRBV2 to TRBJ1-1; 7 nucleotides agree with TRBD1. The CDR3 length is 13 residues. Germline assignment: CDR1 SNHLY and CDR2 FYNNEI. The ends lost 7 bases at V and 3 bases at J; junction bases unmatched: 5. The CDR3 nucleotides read TGTGCCAGCAACGACAGGGCCCACACTGAAGCTTTCTTT. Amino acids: CASNDRAHTEAFF.

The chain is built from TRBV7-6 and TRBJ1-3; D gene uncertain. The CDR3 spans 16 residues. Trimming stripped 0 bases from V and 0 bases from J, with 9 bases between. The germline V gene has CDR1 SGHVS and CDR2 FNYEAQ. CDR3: CASSLALEHSGNTIYF. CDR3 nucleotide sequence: TGTGCCAGCAGCTTAGCGCTCGAGCACTCTGGAAACACCATATATTTT.

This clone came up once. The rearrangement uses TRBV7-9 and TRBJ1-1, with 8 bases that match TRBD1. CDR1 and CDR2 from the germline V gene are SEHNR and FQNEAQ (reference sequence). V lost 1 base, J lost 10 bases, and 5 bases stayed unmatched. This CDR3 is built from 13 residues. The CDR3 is CASSLGQGSAAFF. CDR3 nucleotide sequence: TGTGCCAGCAGCTTAGGACAGGGGTCCGCAGCTTTCTTT.

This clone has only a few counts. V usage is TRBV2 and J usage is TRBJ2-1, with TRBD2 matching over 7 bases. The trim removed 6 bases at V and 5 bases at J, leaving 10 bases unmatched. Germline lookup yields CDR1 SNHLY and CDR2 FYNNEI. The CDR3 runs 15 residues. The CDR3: CASRAGTIPNNEQFF. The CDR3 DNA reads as TGTGCCAGCAGAGCCGGGACTATCCCTAACAATGAGCAGTTCTTC.

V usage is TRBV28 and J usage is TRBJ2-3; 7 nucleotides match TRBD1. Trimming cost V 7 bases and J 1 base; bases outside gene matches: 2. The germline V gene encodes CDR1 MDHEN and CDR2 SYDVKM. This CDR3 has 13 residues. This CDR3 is CASNRGGTDTQYF. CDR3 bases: TGTGCCAGCAACAGGGGTGGCACAGATACGCAGTATTTT.

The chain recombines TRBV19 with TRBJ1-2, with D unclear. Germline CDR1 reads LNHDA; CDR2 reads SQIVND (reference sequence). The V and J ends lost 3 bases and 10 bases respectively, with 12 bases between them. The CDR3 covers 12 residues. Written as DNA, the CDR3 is TGTGCCAGTAGTATCGCCCGGGAGGACTACACCTTC. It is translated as CASSIAREDYTF.

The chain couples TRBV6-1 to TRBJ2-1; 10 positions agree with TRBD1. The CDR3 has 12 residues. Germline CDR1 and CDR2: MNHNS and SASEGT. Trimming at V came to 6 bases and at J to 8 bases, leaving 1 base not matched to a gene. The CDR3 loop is CASRGTGDEQFF. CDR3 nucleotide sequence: TGTGCCAGCAGGGGGACAGGGGATGAGCAGTTCTTC.

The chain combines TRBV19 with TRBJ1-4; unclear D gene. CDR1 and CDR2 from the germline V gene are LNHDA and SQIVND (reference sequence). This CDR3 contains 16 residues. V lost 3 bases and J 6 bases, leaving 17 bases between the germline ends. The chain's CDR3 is CASSILGGQADEKLFF. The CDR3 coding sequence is TGTGCCAGTAGTATTCTCGGTGGGCAGGCCGATGAAAAACTGTTTTTT. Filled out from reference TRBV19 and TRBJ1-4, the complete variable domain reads DGGITQSPKYLFRKEGQNVTLSCEQNLNHDAMYWYRQDPGQGLRLIYYSQIVNDFQKGDIAEGYSVSREKKESFPLTVTSAQKNPTAFYLCASSILGGQADEKLFFGSGTQLSVL.

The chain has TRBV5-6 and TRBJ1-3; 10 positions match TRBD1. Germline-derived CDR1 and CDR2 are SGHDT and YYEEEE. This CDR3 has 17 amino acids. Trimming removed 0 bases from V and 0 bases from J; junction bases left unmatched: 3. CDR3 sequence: CASSLGTGGFSGNTIYF. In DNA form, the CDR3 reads TGTGCCAGCAGCTTGGGGACAGGGGGTTTCTCTGGAAACACCATATATTTT. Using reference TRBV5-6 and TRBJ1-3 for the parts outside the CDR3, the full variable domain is DAGVTQSPTHLIKTRGQQVTLRCSPKSGHDTVSWYQQALGQGPQFIFQYYEEEERQRGNFPDRFSGHQFPNYSSELNVNALLLGDSALYLCASSLGTGGFSGNTIYFGEGSWLTVV.

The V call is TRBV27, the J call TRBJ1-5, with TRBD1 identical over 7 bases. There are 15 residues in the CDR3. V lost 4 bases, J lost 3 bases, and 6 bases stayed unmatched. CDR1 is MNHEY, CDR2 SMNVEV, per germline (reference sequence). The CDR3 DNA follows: TGTGCCAGCAGTTCCAGGGACAGCTCCAATCAGCCCCAGCATTTT. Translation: CASSSRDSSNQPQHF.

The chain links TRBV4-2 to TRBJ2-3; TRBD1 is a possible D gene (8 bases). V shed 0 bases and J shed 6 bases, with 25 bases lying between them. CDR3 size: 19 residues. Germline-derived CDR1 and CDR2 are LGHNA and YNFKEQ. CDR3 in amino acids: CASSQDIIGETGEGDTQYF. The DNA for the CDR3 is TGTGCCAGCAGCCAAGATATAATTGGGGAGACAGGGGAGGGGGATACGCAGTATTTT.

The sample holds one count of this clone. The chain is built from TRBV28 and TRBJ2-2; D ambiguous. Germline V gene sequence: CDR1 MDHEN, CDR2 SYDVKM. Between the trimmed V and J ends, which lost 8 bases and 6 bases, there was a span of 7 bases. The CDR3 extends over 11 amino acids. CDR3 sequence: CASSVSGELFF. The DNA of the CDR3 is TGTGCCAGCTCCGTTTCCGGGGAGCTGTTTTTT.

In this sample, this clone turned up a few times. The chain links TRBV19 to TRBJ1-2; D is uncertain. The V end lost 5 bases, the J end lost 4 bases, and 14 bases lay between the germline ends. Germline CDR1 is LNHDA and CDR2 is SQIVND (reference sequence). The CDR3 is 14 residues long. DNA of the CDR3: TGTGCCAGTAGTGTCCCCCCTCGGGGCTATGGCTACACCTTC. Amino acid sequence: CASSVPPRGYGYTF. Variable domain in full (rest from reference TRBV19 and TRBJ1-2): DGGITQSPKYLFRKEGQNVTLSCEQNLNHDAMYWYRQDPGQGLRLIYYSQIVNDFQKGDIAEGYSVSREKKESFPLTVTSAQKNPTAFYLCASSVPPRGYGYTFGSGTRLTVV.

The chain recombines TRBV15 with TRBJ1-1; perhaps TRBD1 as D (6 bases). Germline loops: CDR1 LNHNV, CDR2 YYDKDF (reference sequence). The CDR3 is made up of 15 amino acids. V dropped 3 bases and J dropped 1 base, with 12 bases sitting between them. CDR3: CATSRFEQGNTEAFF. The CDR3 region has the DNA TGTGCCACCAGCAGGTTCGAACAGGGGAACACTGAAGCTTTCTTT.

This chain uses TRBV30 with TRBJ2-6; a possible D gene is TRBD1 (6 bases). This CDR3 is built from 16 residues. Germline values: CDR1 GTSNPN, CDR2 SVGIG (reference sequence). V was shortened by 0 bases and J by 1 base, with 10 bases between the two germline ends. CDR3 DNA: TGTGCCTGGAGTGTGTGGGACAATTCTGGGGCCAACGTCCTGACTTTC. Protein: CAWSVWDNSGANVLTF. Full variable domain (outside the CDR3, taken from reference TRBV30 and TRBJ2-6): SQTIHQWPATLVQPVGSPLSLECTVEGTSNPNLYWYRQAAGRGLQLLFYSVGIGQISSEVPQNLSASRPQDRQFILSSKKLLLSDSGFYLCAWSVWDNSGANVLTFGAGSRLTVL.

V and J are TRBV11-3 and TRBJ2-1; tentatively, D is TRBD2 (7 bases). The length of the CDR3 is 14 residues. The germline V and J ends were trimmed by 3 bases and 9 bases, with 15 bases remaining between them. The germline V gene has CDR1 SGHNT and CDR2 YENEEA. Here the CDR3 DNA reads TGTGCCAGCAGCTTGAGGCGGGGGCTCGGTGAGCAGTTCTTC. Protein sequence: CASSLRRGLGEQFF. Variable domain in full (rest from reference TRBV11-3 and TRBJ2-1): EAGVVQSPRYKIIEKKQPVAFWCNPISGHNTLYWYLQNLGQGPELLIRYENEEAVDDSQLPKDRFSAERLKGVDSTLKIQPAELGDSAVYLCASSLRRGLGEQFFGPGTRLTVL.

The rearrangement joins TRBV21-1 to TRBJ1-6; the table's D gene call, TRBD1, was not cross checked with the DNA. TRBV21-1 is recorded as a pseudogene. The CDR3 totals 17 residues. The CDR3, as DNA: TGTGCCAGCAATTCGGACAGGGGAGGGCTTTATAATTCACCCCTCCACTTT. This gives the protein CASNSDRGGLYNSPLHF.

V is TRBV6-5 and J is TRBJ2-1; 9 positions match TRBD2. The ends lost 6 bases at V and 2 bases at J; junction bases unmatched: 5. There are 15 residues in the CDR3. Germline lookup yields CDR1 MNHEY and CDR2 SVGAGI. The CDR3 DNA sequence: TGTGCCAGCAGGCAAAGCGGGGGGACCTACAATGAGCAGTTCTTC. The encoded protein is CASRQSGGTYNEQFF.

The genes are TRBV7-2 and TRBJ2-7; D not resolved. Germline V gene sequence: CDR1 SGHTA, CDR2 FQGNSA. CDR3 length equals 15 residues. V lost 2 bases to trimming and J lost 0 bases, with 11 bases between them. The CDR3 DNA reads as TGTGCCAGCAGCTTAAACGGATGGAGCTCCTACGAGCAGTACTTC. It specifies CASSLNGWSSYEQYF.

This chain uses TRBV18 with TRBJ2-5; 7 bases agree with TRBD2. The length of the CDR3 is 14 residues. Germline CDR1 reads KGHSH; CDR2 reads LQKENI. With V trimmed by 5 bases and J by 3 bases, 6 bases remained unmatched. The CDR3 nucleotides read TGTGCCAGCTCAACCCTCGCGGGGGAAGAGACCCAGTACTTC. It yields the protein CASSTLAGEETQYF.

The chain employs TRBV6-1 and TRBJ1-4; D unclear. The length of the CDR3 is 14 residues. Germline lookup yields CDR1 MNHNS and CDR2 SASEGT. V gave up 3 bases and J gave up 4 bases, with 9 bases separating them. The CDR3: CASSDRFLNEKLFF. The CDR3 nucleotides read TGTGCCAGCAGTGACAGGTTCCTTAATGAAAAACTGTTTTTT.